The 28 T cell receptor beta chains in this list originate from one sample, sequenced in a study of T cells in Graves' hyperthyroidism and ophthalmopathy. What was amplified from RNA transcripts were TCR beta CDR3 regions. First-round RT-PCR with HTBI primers amplified the TCR CDR3 region. TCRdb re-called the multiplex PCR reads with MiXCR, one entry per CDR3 protein. The data show roughly 260,000 distinct CDR3 sequences, less than 15% seen once. Sequences were obtained from blood. The receptor source for this set is a woman in her thirties or forties with Graves' hyperthyroidism that later progressed to Graves' ophthalmopathy.

The rearrangement joins TRBV5-4 to TRBJ1-1; the match to TRBD1 covers 7 bases. V was clipped by 4 bases and J by 5 bases; unmatched bases: 8. Germline values: CDR1 SGHNT, CDR2 YYREEE (reference sequence). CDR3 length equals 14 residues. This CDR3 reads CASSRGQVGTEAFF. DNA of the CDR3: TGTGCCAGCAGCCGAGGACAGGTCGGGACTGAAGCTTTCTTT.

The sample holds many counts of this clonotype. This chain joins TRBV27 and TRBJ2-7; possibly TRBD2 for D (6 bases). With 5 bases removed from V and 0 bases from J, the gap between germline ends came to 14 bases. CDR1 is MNHEY, CDR2 SMNVEV, per germline (reference sequence). CDR3 length: 15 residues. The DNA for the CDR3 is TGTGCCAGCAGTCCTGCCGGGAGTAGCTCCTACGAGCAGTACTTC. Protein: CASSPAGSSSYEQYF.

V and J are TRBV4-1 and TRBJ2-1, with 8 bases aligning to TRBD2. The CDR3 has 17 residues. V lost 1 base, J lost 2 bases, and 7 bases stayed unmatched. Germline V gene data show CDR1 as MGHRA and CDR2 as YSYEKL. CDR3: CASSQAVSREAYNEQFF. The DNA for the CDR3 is TGCGCCAGCAGCCAAGCAGTCTCGCGGGAGGCCTACAATGAGCAGTTCTTC.

In this sample, this clonotype turned up many times. The V gene is TRBV6-1, the J gene TRBJ2-1; 10 nucleotides agree with TRBD2. CDR1 is MNHNS and CDR2 is SASEGT in the germline V gene. The CDR3 totals 15 residues. V dropped 8 bases and J dropped 2; count of bases not matched to a gene: 6. The CDR3 is CASSWLAGAYNEQFF. CDR3 coding DNA: TGTGCCAGCTCGTGGCTAGCGGGAGCCTACAATGAGCAGTTCTTC.

This clonotype was counted ten times or more. The gene calls are TRBV6-2 or TRBV6-3 and TRBJ1-2; D remains unclear. Trimming took 2 bases from V and 0 from J, leaving 10 bases between them. Germline assignment: CDR1 MNHEY and CDR2 SVGEGT. This CDR3 is 15 amino acids long. CDR3 nucleotide sequence: TGTGCCAGCAGTTACCCCGCAGGAGCTAACTATGGCTACACCTTC. Protein product: CASSYPAGANYGYTF.

This clonotype came up many times. The J gene is TRBJ1-2, the V gene TRBV6-1, with TRBD1 matching over 8 bases. Losses at the gene ends were 6 bases for V and 4 bases for J; bases not matched to a gene: 4. Germline assignment: CDR1 MNHNS and CDR2 SASEGT. This CDR3 comprises 13 residues. The CDR3 protein is CASRITGGYGYTF. The CDR3, as DNA: TGTGCCAGCAGGATAACAGGGGGCTATGGCTACACCTTC.

This clonotype turned up a few times. This chain links TRBV7-9 with TRBJ2-7; 9 bases are shared with TRBD1. The germline V gene has CDR1 SEHNR and CDR2 FQNEAQ (reference sequence). Trimming at V came to 5 bases and at J to 2 bases, leaving 7 bases not matched to a gene. The CDR3 runs to 15 residues. The CDR3: CASSLPGQGPYEQYF. The DNA of the CDR3 is TGTGCCAGCAGCCTACCGGGACAGGGCCCCTACGAGCAGTACTTC.

This clonotype was counted many times. This chain joins TRBV3-1 and TRBJ2-5; D is possibly TRBD1 (6 bases). Germline loops: CDR1 LGHDT, CDR2 YNNKEL (reference sequence). The CDR3 runs 14 residues. Trimming removed 0 bases from V and 5 bases from J, with 10 bases in between. For the CDR3, the DNA is TGTGCCAGCAGCCAAGAATGGGGGCGGGAGACCCAGTACTTC. Translated: CASSQEWGRETQYF.

This clonotype was observed many times. As DNA, the CDR3 is TGTGCCAGCGGGGGACTAGCCTACGAGCAGTACTTC. It codes for CASGGLAYEQYF. The V call is TRBV12-3 or TRBV12-4, the J call TRBJ2-7; 8 bases match TRBD2. The CDR3 spans 12 residues. V lost 8 bases, J lost 2 bases, and 2 bases stayed unmatched.

The table lists this clonotype with many counts. The chain employs TRBV4-1 and TRBJ1-3; no firm D call. The V and J ends lost 1 base and 3 bases respectively, with 19 bases between them. CDR1 is MGHRA, CDR2 YSYEKL, per germline. The CDR3 spans 18 residues. CDR3 loop: CASSQGSQRGRLGNTIYF. CDR3 nucleotides: TGCGCCAGCAGCCAAGGCTCACAGCGAGGGAGGCTTGGAAACACCATATATTTT.

This clonotype was picked up many times. The chain carries TRBV20-1 and TRBJ2-5; possibly TRBD2 for D (6 bases). This CDR3 comprises 17 residues. In germline, CDR1 is DFQATT, CDR2 SNEGSKA (reference sequence). V was clipped by 7 bases and J by 7 bases, with 31 bases between them. For the CDR3, the DNA is TGCAGTGTGCAGGGACTTAAACTCCTCTTCCCCTCGGTGACCCAGTACTTC. This sequence encodes CSVQGLKLLFPSVTQYF.

V gene TRBV3-1 combines with J gene TRBJ1-6; D remains unclear. The V end lost 0 bases, the J end lost 1 base, and 10 bases lay between the germline ends. Germline lookup yields CDR1 LGHDT and CDR2 YNNKEL (reference sequence). The CDR3 is 17 amino acids. As DNA, the CDR3 is TGTGCCAGCAGCCAAGAATCTTCCGGGTCCTATAATTCACCCCTCCACTTT. Translation: CASSQESSGSYNSPLHF.

This clonotype was observed at least ten times. The genes are TRBV5-6 and TRBJ2-5; TRBD2 agrees at 9 bases. V shed 3 bases, J shed 4 bases, and the junction held 4 bases outside the gene matches. CDR1 and CDR2 (germline): SGHDT, YYEEEE. The CDR3 totals 14 residues. The CDR3, as DNA: TGTGCCAGCAGCTCCGGGACTAGCAGAGAGACCCAGTACTTC. This sequence encodes CASSSGTSRETQYF.

This clonotype was detected ten times or more. The chain recombines TRBV19 with TRBJ2-3; 8 bases match TRBD2. Germline V lookup: CDR1 LNHDA, CDR2 SQIVND (reference sequence). Trimming at V came to 1 base and at J to 10 bases, leaving 19 bases not matched to a gene. The CDR3 sequence is 18 residues long. CDR3 in amino acids: CASSIGLATDSTSGPQYF. The CDR3 bases are TGTGCCAGTAGTATAGGACTAGCGACCGACTCGACTTCGGGTCCGCAGTATTTT.

This clonotype was detected ten times or more. This chain connects TRBV3-1 to TRBJ2-7; TRBD2 might be the D (5 bases). Germline CDR1 LGHDT, CDR2 YNNKEL (reference sequence). The CDR3 consists of 15 residues. Trimming shortened V by 5 bases and J by 4 bases, and 18 bases separated the two germline ends. The CDR3 is CASSDEGSLGYEQYF. For the CDR3, the DNA is TGTGCCAGCAGCGACGAGGGCTCTTTAGGGTACGAGCAGTACTTC.

The V and J genes are TRBV19 and TRBJ1-5, with no clear D. CDR1 is LNHDA and CDR2 is SQIVND in the germline V gene (reference sequence). The CDR3 loop spans 15 amino acids. The V and J ends lost 3 bases and 4 bases respectively, with 13 bases between them. CDR3 nucleotide sequence: TGTGCCAGTAGTATTCTCAAATTGGCTAATCAGCCCCAGCATTTT. Protein product: CASSILKLANQPQHF.

This clonotype has a count of ten or more. The chain links TRBV12-3 or TRBV12-4 to TRBJ1-5, with 9 bases lining up with TRBD1. CDR3 length: 15 residues. Unmatched junction bases numbered 6, after V lost 6 bases and J lost 3 bases. The CDR3 loop is CASRARDRANQPQHF. Here the CDR3 DNA reads TGTGCCAGCAGAGCCCGGGACAGGGCCAATCAGCCCCAGCATTTT.

Worth noting for this clonotype: The junction shows a germline mismatch at one end, possibly a read error. The chain has TRBV12-3 or TRBV12-4 and TRBJ1-2; no firm D call. There are 12 residues in the CDR3. The CDR3 region has the DNA TGTGCCAGCAGTTACTATAACAATGGCTACACCTTC. This sequence encodes CASSYYNNGYTF.

At least ten counts were recorded for this clonotype. The CDR3 region is CASSLQGQGYEQYF. CDR3 in DNA: TGTGCCAGCAGTTTACAGGGACAGGGTTACGAGCAGTACTTC. V gene TRBV28 combines with J gene TRBJ2-7; 9 nucleotides match TRBD1. After removal of 2 bases from V and 4 bases from J, the junction contained 3 bases not matched to a gene. Germline V gene data show CDR1 as MDHEN and CDR2 as SYDVKM. The CDR3 spans 14 residues.

At least ten counts were recorded for this clonotype. Compared with germline, one end of the junction differs, possibly owing to a read error. The rearrangement joins TRBV11-2 to TRBJ2-1; 9 bases align to TRBD2. CDR1 is SGHAT and CDR2 is FQNNGV in the germline V gene. The CDR3 loop spans 15 amino acids. This CDR3 is CASTLAGVLYNEQFF. The CDR3 bases are TGTGCCAGCACCTTAGCGGGAGTATTATACAATGAGCAGTTCTTC. The full variable domain, with the rest looked up from reference TRBV11-2 and TRBJ2-1, is EAGVAQSPRYKIIEKRQSVAFWCNPISGHATLYWYQQILGQGPKLLIQFQNNGVVDDSQLPKDRFSAERLKGVDSTLKIQPAKLEDSAVYLCASTLAGVLYNEQFFGPGTRLTVL.

The sample holds many counts of this clonotype. This chain uses TRBV28 with TRBJ2-3; TRBD2 matches 10 bases. CDR1 MDHEN and CDR2 SYDVKM come from the germline V gene. V trimming: 3 bases; J trimming: 4 bases; junction bases outside the gene matches: 7. CDR3 length equals 16 residues. The CDR3 DNA reads TGTGCCAGCAGTTTGGCTAGCGGGAGTATATCAGATACGCAGTATTTT. Translation: CASSLASGSISDTQYF.

The V call is TRBV7-8, the J call TRBJ2-3; tentatively, D is TRBD2 (6 bases). The CDR3 is 15 amino acids. The V end was cut by 5 bases, the J end by 6 bases, with 18 bases between. Per germline, CDR1 SGHVS and CDR2 FQNEAQ. CDR3: CASSPSAEPRDTQYF. The CDR3 DNA is TGTGCCAGCAGCCCTAGCGCGGAACCAAGGGATACGCAGTATTTT.

The V and J genes are TRBV30 and TRBJ2-6; no reliable D call. Trimming removed 5 bases at V and 1 base at J, with 18 bases between. Germline CDR1 reads GTSNPN; CDR2 reads SVGIG (reference sequence). The CDR3 runs to 17 residues. The CDR3 coding sequence is TGTGCCTGGGGTCTCACATTATGGGGTTCTGGGGCCAACGTCCTGACTTTC. It yields the protein CAWGLTLWGSGANVLTF.

This clonotype was observed at least ten times. The gene calls are TRBV7-8 and TRBJ2-2, with D uncertain. From germline, CDR1 is SGHVS and CDR2 FQNEAQ. This CDR3 region has 15 residues. V lost 1 base to trimming and J lost 1 base, with 7 bases between them. Written as DNA, the CDR3 is TGTGCCAGCAGCTTAGGCCTGGGGAACACCGGGGAGCTGTTTTTT. Residues: CASSLGLGNTGELFF.

The table lists this clonotype with a few counts. The chain uses TRBV4-1 and TRBJ1-3; 7 nucleotides match TRBD1. From germline, CDR1 is MGHRA and CDR2 YSYEKL. This CDR3 is built from 16 residues. Trimming cost V 1 base and J 8 bases; bases outside gene matches: 11. Here the CDR3 reads CASSQVTRGRRDTIYF. CDR3 nucleotides: TGCGCCAGCAGCCAAGTTACGAGGGGGCGAAGAGACACCATATATTTT.

Ten or more counts support this clonotype. The chain carries TRBV7-9 and TRBJ1-5; maybe TRBD1 (5 bases). CDR3 size: 15 residues. V lost 3 bases and J 6 bases, leaving 15 bases between the germline ends. Germline CDR1 and CDR2: SEHNR and FQNEAQ (reference sequence). In DNA, the CDR3 is TGTGCCAGCAGCTTGGGATGGGGCAGGAGTCAGCCCCAGCATTTT. It specifies CASSLGWGRSQPQHF.

This clonotype was seen repeatedly, ten times or more. The J gene is TRBJ1-5, the V gene TRBV2; 9 bases agree with TRBD1. After removal of 5 bases from V and 2 bases from J, the junction contained 1 base not matched to a gene. The CDR3 length is 14 residues. CDR1 is SNHLY, CDR2 FYNNEI, per germline. The CDR3 sequence: CASSRQGGNQPQHF. The CDR3 region has the DNA TGTGCCAGCAGTCGACAGGGGGGCAATCAGCCCCAGCATTTT.

The table lists this clonotype with many counts. The chain uses TRBV30 and TRBJ1-6; D unclear. The CDR3 sequence is 15 residues long. Germline values: CDR1 GTSNPN, CDR2 SVGIG (reference sequence). V was clipped by 0 bases and J by 4 bases, with 10 bases between them. The CDR3 is CAWSVGWWYNSPLHF. In DNA form, the CDR3 reads TGTGCCTGGAGTGTCGGATGGTGGTATAATTCACCCCTCCACTTT.